This TCR beta chain was documented in a study of CD8 T cells in Susac syndrome. CDR1 is SGHRS, CDR2 YFSETQ, per germline. V dropped 3 bases and J dropped 2 bases, with 15 bases sitting between them. This CDR3 comprises 15 residues. cDNA came from roughly 0.53 to 1 ug RNA primed by random hexamers. Multiplex immunoSEQ PCR targeted 54 Vbeta and 13 Jbeta TCR beta segments. TCRdb called the immunoSEQ multiplex PCR reads again in MiXCR, with one record for every CDR3 protein. The sample has about 280,000 distinct CDR3 sequences, roughly 84% seen once. FACS enriched CD8+ TEMRA cells, while bulk CD8+ and CD4+ were negatively isolated.

The sequence was obtained from a human donor with multiple sclerosis. The rearrangement links TRBV5-1 to TRBJ2-7; no firm D call. The sample taken for sequencing was CD8+ T cells from PBMCs. CDR3 loop: CASSYGRIMTYEQYF. In DNA, the CDR3 is TGCGCCAGCAGCTATGGACGGATCATGACCTACGAGCAGTACTTC.